This T cell receptor (beta chain) stems from a study of blood T cell repertoires in COVID-19. Looking at the study overall: COVID-19 samples, acute and convalescent, were from the United States, Italy and Spain. Sample material is recorded as cDNA or gDNA derived from T cells, B-cell-depleted T cells, or PBMCs.

This CDR3 comprises 14 residues. From germline, CDR1 is SGHVS and CDR2 FQNEAQ. The V and J ends lost 6 bases and 1 base respectively, with 12 bases between them. This clone was recorded once. Per the original methods: The authors estimated nucleated cell counts from reference gene primer amplification. Sequencing used immunoSEQ multiplex PCR; TCRdb keeps in-frame clones, though not all of them. D and trimming were read from the DNA, whereas the V and J calls and clone size are those reported in that table. The sample contains approximately 52,000 clones, roughly 87% of which appear only once. Input material: peripheral blood. The sequence derives from a human donor with active COVID-19. The donor label of this sample is uncertain. The chain employs TRBV7-8 and TRBJ1-1; D may be TRBD1 (5 bases). CDR3 nucleotides: TGTGCCAGCAGGTACGGGGGACGGAACACTGAAGCTTTCTTT. Translation gives CASRYGGRNTEAFF.